These 3 T cell receptor beta chains originate from one sample sequenced in a study of memory CD4+ T cells and cytomegalovirus serostatus. Profiling relied on immunoSEQ multiplex PCR, and the TCRdb table lists in-frame clones only, not all of them. Counted here are just under 95,000 clones, about 80% occurring once; the ten biggest clones make up about 4%. The sort gate was single viable CD3+CD4+CD8-CD45RO+ cells for memory CD4+ T cells. Sequences were obtained from memory CD4+ T cells from blood. The receptors were gathered from an adult in good health and CMV-seropositive.

The rearrangement joins TRBV20-1 to TRBJ1-1; 8 bases fit TRBD1. The junction had 3 bases not matched to a gene; V was cut back by 5 bases and J by 10 bases. The length of the CDR3 is 10 residues. Germline CDR1 and CDR2: DFQATT and SNEGSKA (reference sequence). This CDR3 is CSAGDRGAFF. CDR3 DNA: TGCAGTGCTGGTGACAGGGGAGCTTTCTTT.

V is TRBV7-3 and J is TRBJ2-3; 8 nucleotides agree with TRBD1. CDR1 is SGHTA, CDR2 FQGTGA, per germline. The V gene end was trimmed by 1 base and the J gene end by 7 bases; junction bases not matched to a gene: 4. The CDR3 has 14 amino acids. The CDR3 DNA reads as TGTGCCAGCAGCTTAAGGCAGGGGGCAAATACGCAGTATTTT. Protein product: CASSLRQGANTQYF.

The gene calls are TRBV28 and TRBJ2-5; the D call may be TRBD1 or TRBD2 (6 bases each). From germline, CDR1 is MDHEN and CDR2 SYDVKM. The V gene lost 7 bases and the J gene lost 5 bases, with 14 bases spanning the gap. The CDR3 covers 13 residues. The CDR3: CASTFGGRETQYF. The CDR3 DNA reads TGTGCCAGCACCTTCGGGGGCAGGGAGACCCAGTACTTC.